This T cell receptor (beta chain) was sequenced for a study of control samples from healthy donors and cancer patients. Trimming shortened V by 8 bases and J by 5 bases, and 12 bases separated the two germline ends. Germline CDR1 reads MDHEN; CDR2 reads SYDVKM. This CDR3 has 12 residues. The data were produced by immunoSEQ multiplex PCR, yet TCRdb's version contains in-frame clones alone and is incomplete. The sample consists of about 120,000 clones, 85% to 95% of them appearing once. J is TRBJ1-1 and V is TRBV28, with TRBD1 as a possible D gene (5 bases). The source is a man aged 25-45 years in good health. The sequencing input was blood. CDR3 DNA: TGTGCCAGCGGGTCTGGGGGAACTGAAGCTTTCTTT. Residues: CASGSGGTEAFF.